Following are 5 T cell receptor beta chains from one sample sequenced in a study of blood T cell repertoires in COVID-19. Clones were read by immunoSEQ multiplex PCR, and TCRdb kept only the in-frame ones, dropping some. The data show about 190,000 clones, with roughly 80% seen just once and around 21% held by the top ten. Sequenced material: peripheral blood. The source of these receptors is a human donor in a cohort sampled during active COVID-19.

This rearrangement joins TRBV18 to TRBJ1-6, with 7 bases lining up with TRBD1. Germline trimming cut 8 bases from V and 12 bases from J; bases unmatched to any gene: 13. There are 14 residues in the CDR3. Germline assignment: CDR1 KGHSH and CDR2 LQKENI. The CDR3 DNA follows: TGTGCCAGCCGCGACCTACAGGGGCCTGTACCCCTCCACTTT. Amino acids: CASRDLQGPVPLHF.

The chain links TRBV5-4 to TRBJ2-1; the D gene is possibly TRBD2 (6 bases). V gave up 3 bases and J gave up 0 bases, with 10 bases separating them. The CDR3 contains 15 residues. CDR1 and CDR2 from the germline V gene are SGHNT and YYREEE (reference sequence). CDR3: CASSSGGSSYNEQFF. The CDR3 DNA follows: TGTGCCAGCAGCTCCGGGGGTAGCTCCTACAATGAGCAGTTCTTC.

The genes are TRBV5-1 and TRBJ2-3; TRBD1 matches 8 bases. Germline V gene sequence: CDR1 SGHRS, CDR2 YFSETQ. This CDR3 has 15 residues. With 5 bases clipped from V and 1 base from J, the junction kept 6 bases outside the gene matches. Here the CDR3 DNA reads TGCGCCAGCAGGGCAGGGGGCGCGGGCACAGATACGCAGTATTTT. Protein product: CASRAGGAGTDTQYF.

The rearrangement links TRBV30 to TRBJ2-3; 7 bases align to TRBD2. This CDR3 has 13 residues. V gave up 3 bases and J gave up 3 bases; unmatched junction bases: 3. The V gene's germline CDR1 is GTSNPN and CDR2 SVGIG (reference sequence). Here the CDR3 reads CAWRERGTDTQYF. DNA of the CDR3: TGTGCCTGGAGGGAGCGGGGAACAGATACGCAGTATTTT.

The chain joins TRBV6-5 to TRBJ1-1; D not certain. Per germline, CDR1 MNHEY and CDR2 SVGAGI. Deletions cut 5 bases from V and 2 bases from J, with 9 bases between. The CDR3 consists of 13 residues. CDR3 sequence reads: CASSPRYNTEAFF. The DNA for the CDR3 is TGTGCCAGCAGTCCGAGATACAACACTGAAGCTTTCTTT.